The 7 T cell receptor beta chains listed next were all sequenced from one sample in a study of T cell changes during pregnancy in multiple sclerosis. Sequencing was performed with immunoSEQ multiplex PCR; in TCRdb, only in-frame clones are kept and a portion is missing. The sample holds approximately 71,000 clones; about nine tenths are singletons and the top ten take approximately 2%. Sequenced material: peripheral blood, taken in the second trimester of pregnancy. The receptors here all came from a female donor with multiple sclerosis, enrolled in a pregnancy study.

CDR3 residues: CASSQSVGATQYF. DNA for the CDR3: TGCGCCAGCAGTCAATCGGTGGGAGCTACGCAGTATTTT. The chain has TRBV23-1 and TRBJ2-3, with a tentative D call TRBD2 (5 bases). Being an ORF, TRBV23-1 has a function that is uncertain. This CDR3 has 13 residues. Trimming stripped 0 bases from V and 8 bases from J, with 9 bases between.

The chain has TRBV6-1 and TRBJ1-2, with 8 nucleotides matching TRBD1. There are 13 residues in the CDR3. Per the germline V gene, CDR1 is MNHNS and CDR2 is SASEGT. The V and J ends lost 4 bases and 7 bases, in that order; junction bases with no gene match: 5. The chain's CDR3 is CASSGGTGVGYTF. The CDR3 DNA sequence: TGTGCCAGCAGTGGAGGGACAGGCGTTGGCTACACCTTC.

This clone appeared a few times. This chain connects TRBV11-2 to TRBJ2-7; possibly TRBD1 for D (6 bases). Germline CDR1 SGHAT, CDR2 FQNNGV. Trimming removed 5 bases at V and 3 bases at J, with 11 bases between. This CDR3 has 13 amino acids. The CDR3 DNA is TGTGCCAGCAGCCGGACAGTCCACTACGAGCAGTACTTC. Protein sequence: CASSRTVHYEQYF.

The chain is built from TRBV6-6 and TRBJ2-5, with 9 bases fitting TRBD2. The V gene end was trimmed by 4 bases and the J gene end by 2 bases; junction bases not matched to a gene: 5. Germline values: CDR1 MNHNY, CDR2 SVGAGI (reference sequence). The CDR3 is 15 residues long. CDR3 DNA: TGTGCCAGCAGTTGGACTAGCGCAAAACAAGAGACCCAGTACTTC. Protein sequence: CASSWTSAKQETQYF.

This chain joins TRBV5-6 and TRBJ2-7; the D is unclear. Between the trimmed V and J ends, which lost 2 bases and 3 bases, there was a span of 6 bases. Germline CDR1 SGHDT, CDR2 YYEEEE. The CDR3 loop spans 12 amino acids. The DNA for the CDR3 is TGTGCCAGCAGCTTACAGAACTACGAGCAGTACTTC. It codes for CASSLQNYEQYF.

This clone was counted only a few times. The chain combines TRBV5-4 with TRBJ2-3; 12 bases line up with TRBD2. Germline CDR1 reads SGHNT; CDR2 reads YYREEE (reference sequence). The CDR3 runs 16 residues. Trimming cost V 4 bases and J 2 bases; bases outside gene matches: 5. The CDR3 sequence: CASSSWTSGVTDTQYF. The CDR3 DNA reads as TGTGCCAGCAGCAGCTGGACTAGCGGGGTCACAGATACGCAGTATTTT.

The chain uses TRBV4-1 and TRBJ1-4; D not certain. The CDR3 has 15 residues. The germline CDR1 and CDR2 sequences are MGHRA and YSYEKL. V lost 1 base to trimming and J lost 4 bases, with 10 bases between them. Here the CDR3 DNA reads TGCGCCAGCAGCCAAGGGCCCTTTTATAATGAAAAACTGTTTTTT. It specifies CASSQGPFYNEKLFF.